This entry lists 2 T cell receptor beta chains sequenced from one sample in a study of shared clonotypes between healthy human individuals. The protocol was immunoSEQ multiplex PCR, while the TCRdb copy is restricted to in-frame clones and leaves out a portion. The sample has about 2 million clones, roughly 96% seen once. Input material: naive CD4+ T cells sorted from blood. Subset noted: CD45RA+ positively selected. These receptors were collected from a man younger than 35 in good health.

This clone showed up just once. The chain is built from TRBV2 and TRBJ2-2, with 7 bases that match TRBD1. Germline V gives CDR1 SNHLY, CDR2 FYNNEI. The V and J ends lost 5 bases and 3 bases, in that order; junction bases with no gene match: 3. The CDR3 is made up of 14 amino acids. The CDR3 nucleotides read TGTGCCAGCAGTTCCAGGGGGTACACCGGGGAGCTGTTTTTT. It encodes CASSSRGYTGELFF.

For this clone: Additional DNA sequences in this sample encode the identical CDR3. CDR3 amino acids: CASRQGNSPLHF. CDR3 sequence (DNA): TGTGCCAGCAGACAGGGGAATTCACCCCTCCACTTT. V gene TRBV2 combines with J gene TRBJ1-6; the match to TRBD1 covers 7 bases. CDR1 is SNHLY, CDR2 FYNNEI, per germline. After removal of 6 bases from V and 7 bases from J, the junction contained 0 bases not matched to a gene. CDR3 size: 12 residues.